The 12 T cell receptor beta chains presented below share a single source sample, sequenced in a study of PD-L1 blockade in urothelial cancer. Specified time point: pretreatment peripheral blood. Sequencing was performed with immunoSEQ multiplex PCR; in TCRdb, only in-frame clones are kept and a portion is missing. The table records around 130,000 clones, approximately 84% of them present only once. Sequences were derived from PBMCs, sampled around atezolizumab (anti-PD-L1) treatment. These receptors all stem from a man aged 50-59 years with urothelial cancer.

The genes are TRBV9 and TRBJ1-4; D perhaps matches TRBD1 (5 bases). CDR1 is SGDLS, CDR2 YYNGEE, per germline. The CDR3 extends over 17 amino acids. V dropped 0 bases and J dropped 2 bases, with 14 bases sitting between them. This CDR3 is CASSVGYRAGTNEKLFF. CDR3 DNA sequence: TGTGCCAGCAGCGTAGGATATCGGGCAGGGACTAATGAAAAACTGTTTTTT.

This CDR3 reads CASSGTGLAADTQYF. For the CDR3, the DNA is TGTGCCAGCAGCGGAACGGGACTAGCGGCAGATACGCAGTATTTT. J is TRBJ2-3 and V is TRBV7-2; TRBD2 matches 11 bases. V dropped 5 bases and J dropped 4; count of bases not matched to a gene: 5. The CDR3 sequence is 15 residues long. CDR1 and CDR2 (germline): SGHTA, FQGNSA.

The CDR3 sequence is CASSFLLAGINEQFF. The CDR3, as DNA: TGTGCCAGCAGCTTCTTACTAGCGGGAATTAATGAGCAGTTCTTC. This chain connects TRBV11-2 to TRBJ2-1; the match to TRBD2 covers 10 bases. This CDR3 has 15 amino acids. Germline loops: CDR1 SGHAT, CDR2 FQNNGV. The trim removed 3 bases at V and 7 bases at J, leaving 6 bases unmatched.

This chain connects TRBV25-1 to TRBJ2-3; D unresolved. The ends were cut back, 3 bases at V and 4 bases at J, with 14 bases in the middle. CDR1 is MGHDK and CDR2 is SYGVNS in the germline V gene. This CDR3 is built from 15 residues. CDR3 DNA sequence: TGTGCCAGCAGTGACACCTCTCACCGCGCAGATACGCAGTATTTT. Translation: CASSDTSHRADTQYF.

The chain links TRBV5-1 to TRBJ2-7, with 7 positions matching TRBD2. The germline V gene has CDR1 SGHRS and CDR2 YFSETQ. The CDR3 extends over 16 amino acids. Trimming at V came to 3 bases and at J to 0 bases, leaving 9 bases not matched to a gene. CDR3 amino acids: CASSYVLATFSYEQYF. For the CDR3, the DNA is TGCGCCAGCAGCTATGTACTAGCGACGTTCTCCTACGAGCAGTACTTC.

The V call is TRBV5-6, the J call TRBJ1-1; D is perhaps TRBD1 (6 bases). V was cut by 4 bases and J by 0 bases, with 19 bases left in between. This CDR3 is built from 17 residues. Germline V gene data show CDR1 as SGHDT and CDR2 as YYEEEE. The CDR3 coding sequence is TGTGCCAGCAGCGAGCTGGGGGCTGAGGGGATGAACACTGAAGCTTTCTTT. It is translated as CASSELGAEGMNTEAFF.

V usage is TRBV7-8 and J usage is TRBJ1-6; 8 bases are shared with TRBD1. This CDR3 spans 14 amino acids. The germline CDR1 and CDR2 sequences are SGHVS and FQNEAQ. Unmatched junction bases numbered 12, after V lost 11 bases and J lost 9 bases. CDR3 in amino acids: CAAKGTGGRSPLHF. CDR3 nucleotide sequence: TGTGCCGCGAAGGGGACAGGAGGGCGTTCACCCCTCCACTTT.

The V call is TRBV30, the J call TRBJ2-6; the D gene is possibly TRBD2 (5 bases). The CDR3 is 14 residues long. The germline gives CDR1 GTSNPN, CDR2 SVGIG (reference sequence). Trimming removed 7 bases at V and 0 bases at J, with 10 bases between. This CDR3 reads CASRTHSGANVLTF. In nucleotides, the CDR3 is TGTGCCTCCCGGACTCACTCTGGGGCCAACGTCCTGACTTTC.

The J gene is TRBJ1-2, the V gene TRBV5-5; no clear D. The length of the CDR3 is 14 residues. Between the trimmed V and J ends, which lost 2 bases and 4 bases, there was a span of 12 bases. Germline V gene data show CDR1 as SGHKS and CDR2 as YYEKEE (reference sequence). The CDR3 DNA reads TGTGCCAGCAGCTTCGGAACAGCGGGCTATGGCTACACCTTC. Protein sequence: CASSFGTAGYGYTF.

The chain recombines TRBV7-9 with TRBJ2-5; 7 bases match TRBD2. With V trimmed by 1 base and J by 5 bases, 16 bases remained unmatched. The CDR3 covers 18 residues. Germline V gene lookup returns CDR1 SEHNR and CDR2 FQNEAQ (reference sequence). The CDR3 loop is CASSLVTGVAMGGETQYF. The CDR3, as DNA: TGTGCCAGCAGCTTAGTCACCGGGGTCGCGATGGGAGGGGAGACCCAGTACTTC.

The genes are TRBV19 and TRBJ1-5; maybe TRBD1 (6 bases). Germline assignment: CDR1 LNHDA and CDR2 SQIVND (reference sequence). The germline V and J ends were trimmed by 7 bases and 3 bases, with 19 bases remaining between them. The CDR3 loop spans 16 amino acids. Written as DNA, the CDR3 is TGTGCCAGTACCGAACAGGGTTTATTGATCAATCAGCCCCAGCATTTT. It yields the protein CASTEQGLLINQPQHF.

The gene calls are TRBV2 and TRBJ2-7, with 10 positions matching TRBD1. Germline V gene lookup returns CDR1 SNHLY and CDR2 FYNNEI. V shed 9 bases and J 2 bases; nucleotides not matched to a gene: 4. This CDR3 has 13 amino acids. Here the CDR3 reads CASTGTGAYEQYF. CDR3 coding DNA: TGTGCCAGTACCGGGACAGGGGCCTACGAGCAGTACTTC.